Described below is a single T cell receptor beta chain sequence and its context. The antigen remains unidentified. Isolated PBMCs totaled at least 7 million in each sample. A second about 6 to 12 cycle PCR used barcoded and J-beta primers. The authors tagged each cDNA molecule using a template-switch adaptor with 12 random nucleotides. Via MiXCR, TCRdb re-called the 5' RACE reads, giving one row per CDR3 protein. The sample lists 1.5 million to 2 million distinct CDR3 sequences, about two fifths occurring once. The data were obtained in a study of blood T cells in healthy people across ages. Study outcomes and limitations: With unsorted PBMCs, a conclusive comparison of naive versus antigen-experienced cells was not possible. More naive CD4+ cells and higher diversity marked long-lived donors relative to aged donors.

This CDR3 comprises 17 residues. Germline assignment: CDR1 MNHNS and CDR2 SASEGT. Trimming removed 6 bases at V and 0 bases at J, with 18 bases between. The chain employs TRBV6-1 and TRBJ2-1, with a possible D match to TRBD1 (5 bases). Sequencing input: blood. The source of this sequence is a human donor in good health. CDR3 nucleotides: TGTGCCAGCAGGCCCCCCAGGGTAATGAGCTCCTACAATGAGCAGTTCTTC. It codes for CASRPPRVMSSYNEQFF.